These 11 T cell receptor beta chains share one sample of origin, sequenced in a study of shared clonotypes between healthy human individuals. TCRdb keeps only in-frame clones here, not all; method: immunoSEQ multiplex PCR. This table holds around 1,100,000 clones, approximately 80% found once. Sequenced sample: memory CD4+ T cells from PBMCs. Sample subset: CD45RA-negative fraction. The origin of the receptors is a man younger than 35 in good health. Some clones in this sample may be carry-over from other donors' samples.

Note on this clone: This same CDR3 is encoded by further DNA sequences in the sample. The rearrangement uses TRBV6-1 and TRBJ1-2, with D uncertain. V was cut by 6 bases and J by 1 base, with 9 bases left in between. This CDR3 is 13 amino acids long. Germline V gene sequence: CDR1 MNHNS, CDR2 SASEGT. In DNA, the CDR3 is TGTGCCAGCAGCCGCCAGGATAACTATGGCTACACCTTC. This encodes CASSRQDNYGYTF.

V is TRBV5-1 and J is TRBJ2-7; D might be TRBD1 (6 bases). The ends were cut back, 6 bases at V and 5 bases at J, with 15 bases in the middle. Germline V CDR1 and CDR2: SGHRS, YFSETQ. The CDR3 extends over 13 amino acids. CDR3: CASMGQGLDEQYF. The CDR3 DNA follows: TGCGCCAGCATGGGGCAGGGGTTAGACGAGCAGTACTTC.

The rearrangement uses TRBV2 and TRBJ2-3; D unclear. The germline V gene has CDR1 SNHLY and CDR2 FYNNEI. The CDR3 totals 15 residues. V shed 3 bases and J shed 3 bases, with 13 bases lying between them. The CDR3 spells CASSDRRTETDTQYF. CDR3 sequence (DNA): TGTGCCAGCAGTGACCGCCGCACCGAGACAGATACGCAGTATTTT. Full variable domain (missing parts from reference TRBV2 and TRBJ2-3): EPEVTQTPSHQVTQMGQEVILRCVPISNHLYFYWYRQILGQKVEFLVSFYNNEISEKSEIFDDQFSVERPDGSNFTLKIRSTKLEDSAMYFCASSDRRTETDTQYFGPGTRLTVL.

As to this clone: This sequence may be a read error, since a much larger clone differs from it by one base. The conserved final phenylalanine or tryptophan is absent from the CDR3, which likely points to a read error. The chain recombines TRBV19 with TRBJ2-2, with D possibly TRBD1 on 6 matching bases. The ends were cut back, 4 bases at V and 5 bases at J, with 14 bases in the middle. Per germline, CDR1 LNHDA and CDR2 SQIVND (reference sequence). The CDR3 is made up of 15 amino acids. CDR3 DNA: TGTGCCAGTAGTACCCCGGGACAAGGAACCGGGGAGCTGTTTCTT. Its protein is CASSTPGQGTGELFL.

V gene TRBV5-8 combines with J gene TRBJ2-6; possibly TRBD1 for D (6 bases). CDR1 and CDR2 from the germline V gene are SGHTS and YDEGEE. This CDR3 is 17 amino acids long. The V and J ends lost 4 bases and 0 bases respectively, with 14 bases between them. CDR3 bases: TGTGCCAGCAGCCCGGGACACTCGAGCTCTGGGGCCAACGTCCTGACTTTC. Amino acid sequence: CASSPGHSSSGANVLTF. The whole variable domain, remainder taken from reference TRBV5-8 and TRBJ2-6, is EAGVTQSPTHLIKTRGQQATLRCSPISGHTSVYWYQQALGLGLQFLLWYDEGEERNRGNFPPRFSGRQFPNYSSELNVNALELEDSALYLCASSPGHSSSGANVLTFGAGSRLTVL.

The chain joins TRBV7-2 to TRBJ2-5; either TRBD1 or TRBD2 may fit D (6 bases each). The V end lost 1 base, the J end lost 2 bases, and 14 bases lay between the germline ends. This CDR3 has 16 residues. In germline, CDR1 is SGHTA, CDR2 FQGNSA. The DNA for the CDR3 is TGTGCCAGCAGCTTAGATTCGGGGGCATCACAAGAGACCCAGTACTTC. Its translation is CASSLDSGASQETQYF.

This clone was counted between two and nine times. V and J are TRBV5-8 and TRBJ1-1, with a possible D match to TRBD1 (5 bases). CDR1 SGHTS and CDR2 YDEGEE come from the germline V gene. The V end was cut by 5 bases, the J end by 6 bases, with 14 bases between. The CDR3 covers 13 residues. The CDR3 nucleotides read TGTGCCAGCAGACGTCGGGGGGAGGCTGAAGCTTTCTTT. Translation: CASRRRGEAEAFF.

V is TRBV5-1 and J is TRBJ2-7; D is unclear. CDR1 is SGHRS and CDR2 is YFSETQ in the germline V gene. The V end lost 4 bases, the J end lost 6 bases, and 20 bases lay between the germline ends. This CDR3 has 15 amino acids. As DNA, the CDR3 is TGCGCCAGCAGCCCCAATGCTGGCTATCTGGGCGAGCAGTACTTC. It yields the protein CASSPNAGYLGEQYF.

V gene TRBV9 combines with J gene TRBJ1-2, with 9 bases fitting TRBD1. The CDR3 loop spans 15 amino acids. Unmatched junction bases numbered 4, after V lost 0 bases and J lost 4 bases. CDR1 and CDR2 from the germline V gene are SGDLS and YYNGEE. The CDR3 is CASSVGTGEGYGYTF. The CDR3 region has the DNA TGTGCCAGCAGCGTAGGGACAGGGGAAGGCTATGGCTACACCTTC.

This chain uses TRBV29-1 with TRBJ1-2, with D perhaps matching TRBD1 (5 bases). Germline V gene sequence: CDR1 SQVTM, CDR2 ANQGSEA. This CDR3 spans 14 amino acids. V was cut by 0 bases and J by 6 bases, with 14 bases left in between. DNA for the CDR3: TGCAGCGTTGAAGATCTTCAGGGCAGGAATGGCTACACCTTC. It specifies CSVEDLQGRNGYTF.

A note on this clone: This may be a read error, as it is one base from a much larger clone. The chain links TRBV4-3 to TRBJ2-2; the D gene is possibly TRBD1 (5 bases). Looked up from germline, CDR1 is LGHNA and CDR2 is YSLEER. Deletions cut 2 bases from V and 1 base from J, with 5 bases between. The CDR3 has 14 residues. In nucleotides, the CDR3 is TGCGCCAGCAGCCAACAGGGGAACACCGGGGAGCTGTTTTTT. Protein sequence: CASSQQGNTGELFF.